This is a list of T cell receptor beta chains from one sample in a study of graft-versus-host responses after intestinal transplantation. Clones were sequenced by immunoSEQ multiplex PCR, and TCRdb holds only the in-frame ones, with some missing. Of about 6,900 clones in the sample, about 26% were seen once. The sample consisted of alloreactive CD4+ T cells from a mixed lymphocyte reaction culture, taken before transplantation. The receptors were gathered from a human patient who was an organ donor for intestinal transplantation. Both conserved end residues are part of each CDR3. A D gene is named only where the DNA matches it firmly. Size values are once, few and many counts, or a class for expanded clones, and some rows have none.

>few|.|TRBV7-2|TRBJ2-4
TGTGCCAGCAGCTCGACCCGGATTCAGTACTTC
CASSSTRIQYF
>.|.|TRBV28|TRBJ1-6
TGTGCCAGCAGTTTGACACAGGTGAATTCACCCCTCCACTTT
CASSLTQVNSPLHF
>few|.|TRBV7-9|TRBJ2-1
TGTGCCAGCAGCTTGTTCGGCTCGATCTACAATGAGCAGTTCTTC
CASSLFGSIYNEQFF
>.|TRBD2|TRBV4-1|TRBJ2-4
TGCGCCAGCAGCCAAGGGGGACTAGCGGGAGCTGGAGGCAAAAACATTCAGTACTTC
CASSQGGLAGAGGKNIQYF
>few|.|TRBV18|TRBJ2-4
TGTGCCAGCTCACCCCCAGCCAAAAACATTCAGTACTTC
CASSPPAKNIQYF
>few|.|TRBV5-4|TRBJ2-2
TGTGCCAGCAGCTTGGTAGTTTGGACCCCATTGATCGGGGAGCTGTTTTTT
CASSLVVWTPLIGELFF
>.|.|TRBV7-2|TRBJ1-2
TGTGCCAGCAGCTCCCAACAGGGCTCCAACTATGGCTACACCTTC
CASSSQQGSNYGYTF
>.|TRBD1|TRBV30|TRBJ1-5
TGTGCCTGGTGTGTAGGGGGCTCGCAAAATCAGCCCCAGCATTTT
CAWCVGGSQNQPQHF
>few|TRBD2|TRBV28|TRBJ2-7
TGTGCCAAAAGGAGGACTAGCGACGACCCCGCACCCTCCTGTTTCGAGCAGTACTTC
CAKRRTSDDPAPSCFEQYF
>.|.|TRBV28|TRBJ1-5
TGTGCCAGCAGTTTATGGGGGGGCCCACAGAATCAGCCCCAGCATTTT
CASSLWGGPQNQPQHF
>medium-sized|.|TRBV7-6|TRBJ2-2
TGTGCCAGCAGCTTCTTGACAGTGAACACCGGGGAGCTGTTTTTT
CASSFLTVNTGELFF
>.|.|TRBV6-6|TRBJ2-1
TGTGCCATCAGTGTAAAGCGGGCACTTTACAATGAGCAGTTCTTC
CAISVKRALYNEQFF
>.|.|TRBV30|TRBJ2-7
TGTGCCTGGAGTTTATCCCGAAGAGGAGGGCAGTACTTC
CAWSLSRRGGQYF
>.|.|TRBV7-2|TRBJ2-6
TGTGCCAGCAGCTGGGGACAAACCTCTGGGGCCAACGTCCTGACTTTC
CASSWGQTSGANVLTF
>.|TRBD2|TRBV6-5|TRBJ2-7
TGTGCCAGCCGGGGGAGGGCCTACGAGCAGTACTTC
CASRGRAYEQYF
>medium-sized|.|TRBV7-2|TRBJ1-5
TGTGCCAGCAAGAAACGACAGGCGTGGGGCAATCAGCCCCAGCATTTT
CASKKRQAWGNQPQHF
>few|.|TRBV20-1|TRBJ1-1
TGCAGTGCTAGTTGGTTCACTGAAGCTTTCTTT
CSASWFTEAFF
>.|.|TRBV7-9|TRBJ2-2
TGTGCCAGCAGCCAAGAGGCGGTCCGGGACACCGGGGAGCTGTTTTTT
CASSQEAVRDTGELFF
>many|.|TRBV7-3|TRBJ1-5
TGTGCTAGCAGCAATCAGCCCCAGCATTTT
CASSNQPQHF
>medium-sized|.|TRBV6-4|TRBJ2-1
TGTGCCAGCAGTGACGCTAGAGAGCAGTTCTTC
CASSDAREQFF
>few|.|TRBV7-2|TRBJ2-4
TGTGCCAGCAGCTTAGTTTCAGGGAACATTCAGTACTTC
CASSLVSGNIQYF
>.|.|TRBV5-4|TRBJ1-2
TGTGCCAGCAGCTTAGTGGGGGAGAACTATGGCTACACCTTC
CASSLVGENYGYTF
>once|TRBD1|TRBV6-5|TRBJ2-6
TGTGCCAGCAGTTGGTCACAGGGGGCTGGGGCCAACGTCCTGACTTTC
CASSWSQGAGANVLTF
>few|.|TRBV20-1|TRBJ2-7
TGCTGTGCTAGACTGGGTTACGAGCAGTACTTC
CCARLGYEQYF
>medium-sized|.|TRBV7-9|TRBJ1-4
TGTGCCAGCAGCTTGGAAACAACTAATGAAAAACTGTTTTTT
CASSLETTNEKLFF
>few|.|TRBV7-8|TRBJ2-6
TGTGCCAGCAGCCCTCCAGAGAACTCTGGGGCCAACGTCCTGACTTTC
CASSPPENSGANVLTF
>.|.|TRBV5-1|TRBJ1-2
TGCGCCAGCAGCTTGGCAGCTAACTATGGCTACACCTTC
CASSLAANYGYTF
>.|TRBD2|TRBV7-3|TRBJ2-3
TGTGCCAGCAGCTTAGCACTAGCGGGAGGAGTAGATACGCAGTATTTT
CASSLALAGGVDTQYF
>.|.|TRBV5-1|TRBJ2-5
TGCGCCAGCAGCTTGCCCCAAGAGACCCAGTACTTC
CASSLPQETQYF
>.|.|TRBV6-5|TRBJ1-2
TGTGCCAGCAGTTACTCGACGGGGGGAGGCTACACCTTC
CASSYSTGGGYTF
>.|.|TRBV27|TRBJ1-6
TGTGCCAGCAGTTTGGAGAGGGTGCAGAATTCACCCCTCCACTTT
CASSLERVQNSPLHF
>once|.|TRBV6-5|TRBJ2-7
TGTGCCAGCGGACTTCATCTCTCCTACGAGCAGTACTTC
CASGLHLSYEQYF
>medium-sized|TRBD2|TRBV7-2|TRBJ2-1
TGTGCCAGCAGCATCGTTGGGACTAGCGGGAGGGCCGATTGGAATGAGCAGTTCTTC
CASSIVGTSGRADWNEQFF
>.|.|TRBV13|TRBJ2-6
TGTGCCAGCAGCTTATGGGCAGGGACAGGGGCCAACGTCCTGACTTTC
CASSLWAGTGANVLTF
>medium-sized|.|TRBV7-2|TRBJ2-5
TGTGCCAGCAGCGTAAACCAAGAGACCCAGTACTTC
CASSVNQETQYF
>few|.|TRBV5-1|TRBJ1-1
TGCGCCAGCAGCCCTTACGGGATTAACACTGAAGCTTTCTTT
CASSPYGINTEAFF
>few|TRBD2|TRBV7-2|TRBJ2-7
TGTGCCAGCAGCTTAGGCCCGTTCGGGGGGAGTGAGCAGTACTTC
CASSLGPFGGSEQYF
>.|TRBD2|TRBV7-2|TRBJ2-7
TGTGCCAGCAGCCGGCTTTGGGCTAGCGGGATCGAGCAGTACTTC
CASSRLWASGIEQYF
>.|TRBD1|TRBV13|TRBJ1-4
TGTGCCAGCAGCTCACCTGGCGGGCAGGGGGCAGAAAAACTGTTTTTT
CASSSPGGQGAEKLFF
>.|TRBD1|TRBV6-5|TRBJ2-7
TGTGCCAGCAGTTCCGGGACAGGGCCCTACGAGCAGTACTTC
CASSSGTGPYEQYF
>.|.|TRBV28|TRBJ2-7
TGTGCCAGCAGTTTAGGAGTCGAGCAGTACTTC
CASSLGVEQYF
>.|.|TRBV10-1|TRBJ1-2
TGCGCCAAGCAGTTATGGGACAAGATGCGAAAGACCTATGGCTACACCTTC
CAKQLWDKMRKTYGYTF
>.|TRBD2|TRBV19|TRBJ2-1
TGTGCCAGTAGTTCCTTTGCCGGGACTAGCGGGATCAATGAGCAGTTCTTC
CASSSFAGTSGINEQFF